The entry below describes one T cell receptor (beta chain). The antigen is undetermined. Germline loops: CDR1 MNHEY, CDR2 SVGAGI. Trimming pared 4 bases from V and 1 base from J, leaving 7 bases between. The CDR3 is 14 amino acids. This sample was taken from a study of HIV-infected patients and healthy controls. General study results and limits: Healthy controls shared more CDR3 sequences between individuals than HIV-infected patients did.

Alpha and beta constant-region primers primed reverse transcription of approximately 0.55 ug RNA. Each of the alpha and beta chains got its own library through chain-specific third strand synthesis with indices. Each CDR3 protein gets one entry after TCRdb re-called the 5' RACE reads with MiXCR. This table has about 16,000 distinct CDR3 sequences, 9.4% appearing once. All unsorted peripheral T cells were captured because whole blood was used without fractionation. Peripheral blood, under 3 ml, was drawn for RNA extraction. The clonotype originates from an adult in good health. The sequenced material came from blood. The chain recombines TRBV6-5 with TRBJ2-2; D unclear. The CDR3 nucleotides read TGTGCCAGCAGTTCGTCAGGGAACACCGGGGAGCTGTTTTTT. It translates to CASSSSGNTGELFF.